Below are 10 T cell receptor beta chains sequenced from a single sample in a study of identical twins. TCRdb fed the 5' RACE reads into MiXCR, producing one record per CDR3 protein. The sample lists 300,000 to 400,000 distinct CDR3 sequences; over 9% were seen once. These data also featured in a second study, about yellow fever vaccine responses in identical twins.

Sequenced input: CD8+ T cells sorted from blood. These TCRs come from a woman between 18 and 29 years old in good health.

The rearrangement uses TRBV4-1 and TRBJ2-5; 12 nucleotides agree with TRBD2. V lost 2 bases and J lost 4; bases outside the gene matches: 5. Germline CDR1 is MGHRA and CDR2 is YSYEKL. This CDR3 has 16 residues. In DNA form, the CDR3 reads TGCGCCAGCAGCCAACTAGCGGGAGGGCCTGTAGAGACCCAGTACTTC. It encodes CASSQLAGGPVETQYF.

The sample holds a few counts of this clonotype. The CDR3 spells CSARGLRAGGPNTGELFF. The CDR3 DNA reads as TGCAGTGCTAGAGGGCTTCGAGCGGGAGGACCCAACACCGGGGAGCTGTTTTTT. The rearrangement joins TRBV20-1 to TRBJ2-2; 9 bases line up with TRBD2. Germline V lookup: CDR1 DFQATT, CDR2 SNEGSKA (reference sequence). The CDR3 runs 18 residues. J gave up 2 bases and V 1 base, and 11 bases lay outside the gene matches.

The V call is TRBV5-1, the J call TRBJ2-5; tentative D call: TRBD2 (6 bases). The CDR3 length is 14 residues. Trimming took off 5 bases at V and 2 bases at J, with 13 bases between the two ends. CDR1 and CDR2 (germline): SGHRS, YFSETQ. CDR3 DNA sequence: TGCGCCAGCAGACCAGGAGGGAAGCAAGAGACCCAGTACTTC. Translating gives CASRPGGKQETQYF.

The chain employs TRBV20-1 and TRBJ2-2; D gene ambiguous. The length of the CDR3 is 15 residues. CDR1 and CDR2 from the germline V gene are DFQATT and SNEGSKA (reference sequence). Trimming shortened V by 3 bases and J by 0 bases, and 11 bases separated the two germline ends. The CDR3 bases are TGCAGTGCTAGTGGGTCAGCCTCGAACACCGGGGAGCTGTTTTTT. Its translation: CSASGSASNTGELFF.

There are a few counts of this clonotype. The V call is TRBV10-3, the J call TRBJ2-4, with TRBD2 as a possible D gene (5 bases). Germline-derived CDR1 and CDR2 are ENHRY and SYGVKD. The CDR3 contains 16 residues. The ends were cut back, 2 bases at V and 6 bases at J, with 17 bases in the middle. The CDR3 sequence: CAISEPKVGDTNIQYF. As DNA, the CDR3 is TGTGCCATCAGTGAGCCCAAGGTGGGAGACACAAACATTCAGTACTTC.

This clonotype was observed a handful of times. The chain couples TRBV20-1 to TRBJ2-7; D might be TRBD1 (6 bases). The CDR3 runs 18 residues. CDR1 is DFQATT, CDR2 SNEGSKA, per germline (reference sequence). V was clipped by 0 bases and J by 3 bases, with 24 bases between them. The CDR3: CSARDPFDIQGRGYEQYF. The CDR3 nucleotides read TGCAGTGCTAGAGACCCGTTCGACATACAGGGACGAGGCTACGAGCAGTACTTC.

The CDR3 region has the DNA TGTGCCAGCAGTTTATTCTGGGATCAGCCCCAGCATTTT. It codes for CASSLFWDQPQHF. This chain links TRBV27 with TRBJ1-5; no firm D call. V lost 1 base, J lost 5 bases, and 6 bases lay in between. There are 13 residues in the CDR3. Per germline, CDR1 MNHEY and CDR2 SMNVEV (reference sequence).

In this sample, this clonotype turned up a few times. CDR3 residues: CATSREDPSGGKDTQYF. CDR3 DNA sequence: TGTGCCACCAGCAGAGAAGACCCTAGCGGGGGGAAAGATACGCAGTATTTT. The gene calls are TRBV15 and TRBJ2-3; TRBD2 aligns across 11 bases. Per germline, CDR1 LNHNV and CDR2 YYDKDF (reference sequence). The CDR3 is 17 residues long. V shed 0 bases, J shed 5 bases, and the junction held 7 bases outside the gene matches.

This clonotype was counted many times. The chain recombines TRBV4-1 with TRBJ2-3; 12 bases map to TRBD2. This CDR3 spans 16 amino acids. From germline, CDR1 is MGHRA and CDR2 YSYEKL. V lost 4 bases, J lost 2 bases, and 4 bases stayed unmatched. In DNA form, the CDR3 reads TGCGCCAGCAGCCTCAGACTAGCGGGGGACACAGATACGCAGTATTTT. Amino acid sequence: CASSLRLAGDTDTQYF.

This clonotype was counted at least ten times. This may come from a read error, since a much larger clone is one base off. The V call is TRBV7-9, the J call TRBJ2-1; no firm D call. The CDR3 extends over 12 amino acids. Trimming stripped 1 base from V and 6 bases from J, with 4 bases between. Germline lookup yields CDR1 SEHNR and CDR2 FQNEAQ (reference sequence). The chain's CDR3 is CASSLEGNEQFF. The CDR3 coding sequence is TGTGCCAGCAGCTTAGAGGGCAATGAGCAGTTCTTC. Full variable domain (remainder filled in from reference TRBV7-9 and TRBJ2-1): DTGVSQNPRHKITKRGQNVTFRCDPISEHNRLYWYRQTLGQGPEFLTYFQNEAQLEKSRLLSDRFSAERPKGSFSTLEIQRTEQGDSAMYLCASSLEGNEQFFGPGTRLTVL.